A single sample gave rise to the 29 T cell receptor beta chains below, sequenced in a study of blood T cell repertoires in COVID-19. Measured with immunoSEQ multiplex PCR; TCRdb has only the in-frame clones, and not every one. Of 190,000 or so clones in the sample, more than 70% were seen once. Sequenced: peripheral blood. These receptors were obtained from a woman aged 30 to 39 with acute or convalescent COVID-19.

The rearrangement joins TRBV18 to TRBJ2-5; D gene uncertain. Trimming took 6 bases from V and 0 from J, leaving 11 bases between them. The CDR3 length is 14 residues. The germline gives CDR1 KGHSH, CDR2 LQKENI. CDR3 in amino acids: CASSLRLDQETQYF. The CDR3 region has the DNA TGTGCCAGCTCTCTCAGACTGGACCAAGAGACCCAGTACTTC.

The chain uses TRBV28 and TRBJ2-7; no clear D gene. This CDR3 is built from 12 residues. Germline V lookup: CDR1 MDHEN, CDR2 SYDVKM. V lost 2 bases and J lost 7, with 9 bases in between. The CDR3 sequence: CASSLRVNEQYF. CDR3 DNA: TGTGCCAGCAGTTTACGAGTCAATGAGCAGTACTTC.

The chain links TRBV27 to TRBJ2-5, with TRBD1 matching over 12 bases. Germline CDR1 reads MNHEY; CDR2 reads SMNVEV (reference sequence). This CDR3 contains 15 residues. J lost 4 bases, V lost 6 bases, and 6 bases had no gene match. The CDR3 loop reads CASSRDRGPRETQYF. CDR3 in DNA: TGTGCCAGCAGCCGGGACAGGGGGCCGAGAGAGACCCAGTACTTC.

The chain combines TRBV7-9 with TRBJ2-3, with a tentative D call TRBD1 (6 bases). The V gene's germline CDR1 is SEHNR and CDR2 FQNEAQ (reference sequence). This CDR3 comprises 16 residues. V was trimmed by 2 bases and J by 7 bases, leaving 19 bases between them. The CDR3 spells CASSLNLGPRGYTQYF. In nucleotides, the CDR3 is TGTGCCAGCAGCTTAAATCTAGGACCGAGGGGGTATACGCAGTATTTT. Combining the CDR3 with reference TRBV7-9 and TRBJ2-3 gives the whole variable domain DTGVSQNPRHKITKRGQNVTFRCDPISEHNRLYWYRQTLGQGPEFLTYFQNEAQLEKSRLLSDRFSAERPKGSFSTLEIQRTEQGDSAMYLCASSLNLGPRGYTQYFGPGTRLTVL.

The rearrangement joins TRBV12-3 or TRBV12-4 to TRBJ2-1; D is ambiguous. Deletions cut 7 bases from V and 7 bases from J, with 8 bases between. The length of the CDR3 is 11 residues. The DNA for the CDR3 is TGTGCCAGCAAATTTTCGAATGAGCAGTTCTTC. Translated: CASKFSNEQFF.

The chain links TRBV2 to TRBJ1-4, with no clear D. Germline loops: CDR1 SNHLY, CDR2 FYNNEI. The CDR3 runs 13 residues. Trimming cost V 5 bases and J 2 bases, with 6 bases left between them. CDR3 in amino acids: CASSLQTNEKLFF. CDR3 coding DNA: TGTGCCAGCAGTCTACAGACTAATGAAAAACTGTTTTTT.

The chain employs TRBV3-1 (or the pseudogene TRBV3-2) and TRBJ2-5, with 7 bases lining up with TRBD2. V lost 6 bases and J lost 4; bases outside the gene matches: 5. This CDR3 region has 13 residues. In germline, CDR1 is LGHDT, CDR2 YNNKEL (reference sequence). This chain's CDR3 is CASRRTSGETQYF. In DNA form, the CDR3 reads TGTGCCAGCAGACGGACTAGTGGAGAGACCCAGTACTTC.

The CDR3 sequence: CASRPGAIETQYF. The CDR3 nucleotides are TGTGCCAGCAGGCCAGGGGCAATTGAGACCCAGTACTTC. V usage is TRBV11-2 and J usage is TRBJ2-5; D might be TRBD1 (6 bases). The CDR3 covers 13 residues. Germline CDR1 is SGHAT and CDR2 is FQNNGV. With 6 bases removed from V and 5 bases from J, the gap between germline ends came to 13 bases.

The chain has TRBV9 and TRBJ2-1; no firm D call. V was trimmed by 4 bases and J by 0 bases, leaving 11 bases between them. Germline CDR1 reads SGDLS; CDR2 reads YYNGEE. CDR3 size: 15 residues. As DNA, the CDR3 is TGTGCCAGCAGCCTTTCTCCTAGCTCCTACAATGAGCAGTTCTTC. Protein sequence: CASSLSPSSYNEQFF.

The chain combines TRBV5-1 with TRBJ2-1; 8 bases map to TRBD2. Germline CDR1 reads SGHRS; CDR2 reads YFSETQ. The CDR3 contains 13 residues. The trim removed 4 bases at V and 15 bases at J, leaving 12 bases unmatched. CDR3 sequence reads: CASSETSGTYGFF. The CDR3 coding sequence is TGCGCCAGCAGCGAAACTAGCGGAACCTATGGGTTCTTC.

DNA of the CDR3: TGTGCCAGCAGCCTGCAGACAACTAATGAAAAACTGTTTTTT. This codes for CASSLQTTNEKLFF. V gene TRBV4-2 combines with J gene TRBJ1-4, with D uncertain. CDR1 and CDR2 from the germline V gene are LGHNA and YNFKEQ. Trimming pared 4 bases from V and 0 bases from J, leaving 6 bases between. This CDR3 is 14 amino acids long.

This rearrangement joins TRBV11-2 to TRBJ2-3; TRBD2 agrees at 7 bases. Germline CDR1 SGHAT, CDR2 FQNNGV. J gave up 4 bases and V 2 bases, and 9 bases lay outside the gene matches. The CDR3 spans 16 residues. DNA for the CDR3: TGTGCCAGCAGCTTATTAGGGGCGGGAGCGGCAGATACGCAGTATTTT. Its translation is CASSLLGAGAADTQYF.

The rearrangement joins TRBV7-2 to TRBJ2-1; D is unresolved. This CDR3 contains 13 residues. The germline gives CDR1 SGHTA, CDR2 FQGNSA. The V and J ends lost 5 bases and 1 base respectively, with 6 bases between them. The CDR3 is CASSAGSYNEQFF. For the CDR3, the DNA is TGTGCCAGCAGCGCCGGGTCCTACAATGAGCAGTTCTTC.

As concerns this clone: The junction shows a germline mismatch at one end, possibly a read error. The chain combines TRBV5-1 with TRBJ2-3; TRBD2 matches 10 bases. Germline CDR1 is SGHRS and CDR2 is YFSETQ. CDR3 length: 15 amino acids. CDR3 loop: CARSGGGGSTDTQYF. The CDR3 DNA reads TGCGCCCGCAGCGGGGGGGGCGGGAGCACAGATACGCAGTATTTT.

This clone was found a few times. V gene TRBV28 combines with J gene TRBJ1-2; D not certain. The CDR3 is 16 amino acids. Trimming pared 5 bases from V and 1 base from J, leaving 17 bases between. Per germline, CDR1 MDHEN and CDR2 SYDVKM. The CDR3 DNA follows: TGTGCCAGCAGTACCCCCGGAGCCACGGATAACTATGGCTACACCTTC. Encoded protein: CASSTPGATDNYGYTF.

This chain connects TRBV28 to TRBJ1-5; 7 bases align to TRBD1. The length of the CDR3 is 14 residues. Germline V gene data show CDR1 as MDHEN and CDR2 as SYDVKM. Germline trimming cut 7 bases from V and 5 bases from J; bases unmatched to any gene: 8. DNA of the CDR3: TGTGCCAGCACCCTCCGGACAGGCCATCAGCCCCAGCATTTT. Residues: CASTLRTGHQPQHF.

This chain joins TRBV9 and TRBJ2-5, with TRBD2 matching over 7 bases. The CDR3 contains 14 residues. V trimming: 3 bases; J trimming: 2 bases; junction bases outside the gene matches: 4. Germline CDR1 is SGDLS and CDR2 is YYNGEE. CDR3 sequence: CASSATGGQETQYF. DNA for the CDR3: TGTGCCAGCAGCGCTACCGGGGGGCAAGAGACCCAGTACTTC. The whole variable domain, remainder taken from reference TRBV9 and TRBJ2-5, is DSGVTQTPKHLITATGQRVTLRCSPRSGDLSVYWYQQSLDQGLQFLIQYYNGEERAKGNILERFSAQQFPDLHSELNLSSLELGDSALYFCASSATGGQETQYFGPGTRLLVL.

V and J are TRBV19 and TRBJ1-5, with D unresolved. CDR3 size: 12 residues. Per the germline V gene, CDR1 is LNHDA and CDR2 is SQIVND (reference sequence). V dropped 5 bases and J dropped 7 bases, with 9 bases sitting between them. The CDR3 nucleotides read TGTGCCAGTAGTGAACAGATCCAGCCCCAGCATTTT. Translating it yields CASSEQIQPQHF.

The V and J genes are TRBV11-2 and TRBJ2-1, with a weak D call TRBD2 (5 bases). Germline V CDR1 and CDR2: SGHAT, FQNNGV. This CDR3 is built from 14 residues. Trimming took off 1 base at V and 6 bases at J, with 10 bases between the two ends. In nucleotides, the CDR3 is TGTGCCAGCAGCTTAGTTGCGGGTGCCAATGAGCAGTTCTTC. Residues: CASSLVAGANEQFF.

V usage is TRBV7-6 and J usage is TRBJ2-1; 12 bases are shared with TRBD2. Germline CDR1 is SGHVS and CDR2 is FNYEAQ. J lost 16 bases, V lost 5 bases, and 9 bases had no gene match. CDR3 length equals 13 residues. In DNA form, the CDR3 reads TGTGCCAGCAGCCCTAGCGGGAGGGCCCCCGGATTCTTC. The encoded protein is CASSPSGRAPGFF. The full variable domain, in which reference TRBV7-6 and TRBJ2-1 provide the parts outside the CDR3, is GAGVSQSPRYKVTKRGQDVALRCDPISGHVSLYWYRQALGQGPEFLTYFNYEAQQDKSGLPNDRFSAERPEGSISTLTIQRTEQRDSAMYRCASSPSGRAPGFFGPGTRLTVL.

The chain links TRBV30 to TRBJ2-7; D is unclear. This CDR3 is 14 amino acids long. Germline V gene sequence: CDR1 GTSNPN, CDR2 SVGIG (reference sequence). The V end was cut by 3 bases, the J end by 0 bases, with 12 bases between. The CDR3 spells CAWSRYPSSYEQYF. CDR3 bases: TGTGCCTGGAGCCGGTATCCGTCCTCCTACGAGCAGTACTTC. The variable domain in full, with the rest retrieved from reference TRBV30 and TRBJ2-7, is SQTIHQWPATLVQPVGSPLSLECTVEGTSNPNLYWYRQAAGRGLQLLFYSVGIGQISSEVPQNLSASRPQDRQFILSSKKLLLSDSGFYLCAWSRYPSSYEQYFGPGTRLTVT.

The chain carries TRBV4-2 and TRBJ1-1; D uncertain. V lost 2 bases and J lost 8, with 18 bases in between. The CDR3 extends over 15 amino acids. Germline CDR1 LGHNA, CDR2 YNFKEQ. This CDR3 is CASSQTNVASREAFF. CDR3 DNA sequence: TGTGCCAGCAGCCAAACCAATGTTGCCTCCAGGGAAGCTTTCTTT.

CDR3 loop: CASSFLGDGAYEQYF. In DNA form, the CDR3 reads TGTGCCAGCAGCTTTCTTGGAGACGGGGCCTACGAGCAGTACTTC. V usage is TRBV28 and J usage is TRBJ2-7; maybe TRBD2 (5 bases). V shed 6 bases and J shed 2 bases, with 17 bases lying between them. Looked up from germline, CDR1 is MDHEN and CDR2 is SYDVKM. The CDR3 is made up of 15 amino acids.

This chain joins TRBV12-5 and TRBJ2-1, with 7 bases fitting TRBD2. After removal of 7 bases from V and 4 bases from J, the junction contained 7 bases not matched to a gene. The CDR3 is made up of 14 amino acids. Germline V gene lookup returns CDR1 LGHNT and CDR2 FRNRAP. CDR3 sequence (DNA): TGTGCTAGTGCCGAAAGCGGGATTTACAATGAGCAGTTCTTC. Encoded protein: CASAESGIYNEQFF.

This rearrangement joins TRBV6-5 to TRBJ1-6; D might be TRBD1 (5 bases). CDR1 and CDR2 from the germline V gene are MNHEY and SVGAGI. Trimming cost V 11 bases and J 9 bases, with 20 bases left between them. CDR3 length equals 14 residues. CDR3 sequence: CAGGDSPWSSPLHF. The CDR3 nucleotides are TGTGCCGGGGGGGACTCCCCGTGGTCTTCACCCCTCCACTTT.

The gene calls are TRBV9 and TRBJ1-5; 8 bases are a match to TRBD1. CDR3 length: 14 residues. The V gene's germline CDR1 is SGDLS and CDR2 YYNGEE. The junction had 1 base not matched to a gene; V was cut back by 3 bases and J by 2 bases. Written as DNA, the CDR3 is TGTGCCAGCAGCGCGGGACAGGGCAATCAGCCCCAGCATTTT. Its protein product is CASSAGQGNQPQHF.

The chain combines TRBV25-1 with TRBJ1-3; D is possibly TRBD1 (6 bases). Germline assignment: CDR1 MGHDK and CDR2 SYGVNS. V dropped 7 bases and J dropped 5 bases, with 15 bases sitting between them. The CDR3 contains 14 residues. CDR3 region: CASTQGQNRNTIYF. CDR3 DNA: TGTGCCAGCACCCAAGGACAGAACCGAAACACCATATATTTT. The entire variable domain, with the rest obtained from reference TRBV25-1 and TRBJ1-3, is as follows: EADIYQTPRYLVIGTGKKITLECSQTMGHDKMYWYQQDPGMELHLIHYSYGVNSTEKGDLSSESTVSRIRTEHFPLTLESARPSHTSQYLCASTQGQNRNTIYFGEGSWLTVV.

J is TRBJ1-5 and V is TRBV24-1; D ambiguous. The germline V gene encodes CDR1 KGHDR and CDR2 SFDVKD. The V and J ends lost 7 bases and 5 bases respectively, with 17 bases between them. This CDR3 has 15 amino acids. CDR3 sequence: CATSSSREVDQPQHF. CDR3 DNA: TGTGCCACCAGCTCCTCGAGGGAGGTCGATCAGCCCCAGCATTTT.

V usage is TRBV9 and J usage is TRBJ2-6; 10 nucleotides match TRBD1. This CDR3 spans 15 amino acids. From germline, CDR1 is SGDLS and CDR2 YYNGEE. J lost 1 base, V lost 7 bases, and 2 bases had no gene match. The CDR3 nucleotides are TGTGCCAGCGAGGACAGGGGGTCTGGGGCCAACGTCCTGACTTTC. This encodes CASEDRGSGANVLTF.